The present T cell receptor (beta chain) was sequenced within a study of blood T cell repertoires in COVID-19. Whole-study context: Samples came from the United States, Italy and Spain, spanning acute and convalescent COVID-19.

The age range of participants was about 18 to 90 years, with residence in more than 20 US areas. In assigning cohorts, the study relied on participant-reported clinical history. Original processing notes: Estimation of nucleated cell counts was performed using reference gene primer amplification. This table comes from immunoSEQ multiplex PCR, and its TCRdb copy is limited to in-frame clones, with some not included. V, J and clone size were drawn from that table, and D and trimming were deduced from the DNA. The sample lists 250,000 to 300,000 clones, about nine tenths occurring once. The specimen was PBMCs or T cells enriched from blood (not recorded which). The receptor was derived from a woman between 40 and 55 years old with acute COVID-19.

The CDR3, as DNA: TGTGCCAGCAGTCAGGGGCGCGAGCAGTACTTC. Amino acids: CASSQGREQYF. The gene calls are TRBV27 and TRBJ2-7, with D possibly matching TRBD1 (6 bases). Trimming stripped 5 bases from V and 6 bases from J, with 8 bases between. CDR3 length: 11 amino acids. Germline CDR1 MNHEY, CDR2 SMNVEV (reference sequence).